Listed here are 23 T cell receptor beta chains from one sample, sequenced in a study of Graves' ophthalmopathy and Graves' hyperthyroidism (dated by TCRdb to the late 2010s). TCRdb names Illumina HiSeq 2000 as the instrument used. TCR beta CDR3 regions were amplified from RNA transcripts for repertoire sequencing. The first round was an RT-PCR using HTBI primers with the Qiagen OneStep RT-PCR kit, and this first round was followed by a second-round multiplex PCR, then size selection and purification. Starting from the raw public reads, TCRdb applied fastp trimming at Q25, assembled clones with MiXCR and retained in-frame beta chains. Rows with a matching CDR3 protein are joined into one entry that keeps the most common DNA and genes. The sample data list a few hundred thousand distinct CDR3 sequences, and over 15% of these were observed just once. Jointly, the top ten make up approximately 7% of the sample.

Sample: peripheral blood. All receptors derive from a woman between 18 and 30 years old with stable Graves' hyperthyroidism. Donor details come from another sample of the same person, matched by shared clones.

The chain uses TRBV10-1 and TRBJ1-5; D is unresolved. The germline V gene has CDR1 WNHNN and CDR2 SYGVQD (reference sequence). The CDR3 consists of 14 residues. The germline V and J ends were trimmed by 6 bases and 4 bases, with 13 bases remaining between them. The chain's CDR3 is CASRYQATNQPQHF. CDR3 nucleotide sequence: TGCGCCAGCAGATACCAGGCCACTAATCAGCCCCAGCATTTT.

The chain employs TRBV12-3 or TRBV12-4 and TRBJ1-2, with D perhaps matching TRBD1 (5 bases). V lost 6 bases to trimming and J lost 3 bases, with 17 bases between them. CDR3 length: 15 amino acids. Here the CDR3 DNA reads TGTGCCAGCAGCGGACGGCCCCTAGGGGACTATGGCTACACCTTC. It translates to CASSGRPLGDYGYTF.

This clonotype appeared many times. The CDR3 loop is CASSPTGQGYWNTEAFF. In nucleotides, the CDR3 is TGTGCCAGTAGCCCGACAGGTCAGGGGTACTGGAACACTGAAGCTTTCTTT. The chain recombines TRBV19 with TRBJ1-1; possibly TRBD1 for D (6 bases). This CDR3 contains 17 residues. Trimming removed 6 bases at V and 1 base at J, with 21 bases between. Germline assignment: CDR1 LNHDA and CDR2 SQIVND (reference sequence).

The V and J genes are TRBV30 and TRBJ1-6; TRBD1 might be the D (6 bases). The CDR3 spans 15 residues. V lost 3 bases and J lost 5, with 14 bases in between. From germline, CDR1 is GTSNPN and CDR2 SVGIG (reference sequence). The CDR3 DNA sequence: TGTGCCTGGAGGGACAGTCGGGCGGATAATTCACCCCTCCACTTT. Translated: CAWRDSRADNSPLHF.

This clonotype was seen ten or more times. V and J are TRBV11-2 and TRBJ1-2, with unresolved D. Between the trimmed V and J ends, which lost 5 bases and 4 bases, there was a span of 11 bases. CDR3 length: 13 amino acids. Germline V gene data show CDR1 as SGHAT and CDR2 as FQNNGV. CDR3 protein: CASSAWEVYGYTF. The CDR3 nucleotides read TGTGCCAGCAGCGCATGGGAAGTCTATGGCTACACCTTC.

This clonotype occurred many times. The CDR3 DNA is TGTGCCAGCAGGCAAGGGGGGGGGGCCGGAGAGACCCAGTACTTC. Translated: CASRQGGGAGETQYF. This chain joins TRBV7-2 and TRBJ2-5; possibly TRBD2 for D (7 bases). CDR1 is SGHTA, CDR2 FQGNSA, per germline. Deletions cut 6 bases from V and 4 bases from J, with 18 bases between. The CDR3 has 15 amino acids.

This clonotype was detected ten times or more. The chain is built from TRBV20-1 and TRBJ2-7; 8 bases map to TRBD1. Germline CDR1 reads DFQATT; CDR2 reads SNEGSKA (reference sequence). This CDR3 has 14 amino acids. V trimming: 6 bases; J trimming: 2 bases; junction bases outside the gene matches: 9. The chain's CDR3 is CSASNEQGAYEQYF. CDR3 coding DNA: TGCAGTGCCTCGAACGAACAGGGGGCCTACGAGCAGTACTTC.

As concerns this clonotype: Mismatch with germline at one junction end may stem from a read error. J is TRBJ2-7 and V is TRBV6-1; 9 bases are shared with TRBD2. Germline V gene data show CDR1 as MNHNS and CDR2 as SASEGT. The CDR3 is 18 amino acids. Here the CDR3 reads CASSVPGTSFKGIFEQCF. As DNA, the CDR3 is TGTGCTAGCAGTGTACCGGGGACTAGCTTTAAGGGTATTTTCGAGCAGTGCTTC.

The chain joins TRBV3-1 to TRBJ1-2; D remains ambiguous. Trimming cost V 9 bases and J 6 bases, with 20 bases left between them. Germline CDR1 reads LGHDT; CDR2 reads YNNKEL (reference sequence). The CDR3 contains 14 residues. The CDR3 nucleotides are TGTGCCAGTACCGATATTGCCGGGGTTGATGGCTACACCTTC. Protein sequence: CASTDIAGVDGYTF.

This chain links TRBV20-1 with TRBJ2-5; D not resolved. Germline values: CDR1 DFQATT, CDR2 SNEGSKA (reference sequence). This CDR3 region has 11 residues. V lost 1 base, J lost 6 bases, and 6 bases lay in between. CDR3 protein: CSARVLQTQYF. The CDR3, as DNA: TGCAGTGCTAGAGTTCTACAGACCCAGTACTTC.

Many counts were recorded for this clonotype. V is TRBV19 and J is TRBJ1-1; D ambiguous. Germline lookup yields CDR1 LNHDA and CDR2 SQIVND (reference sequence). Trimming pared 7 bases from V and 3 bases from J, leaving 9 bases between. The CDR3 length is 12 residues. CDR3 protein: CASKSVDTEAFF. CDR3 sequence (DNA): TGTGCCAGTAAGTCGGTCGACACTGAAGCTTTCTTT.

This clonotype has a count of ten or more. V and J are TRBV2 and TRBJ1-3; unclear D gene. V shed 7 bases and J shed 3 bases, with 13 bases lying between them. Per germline, CDR1 SNHLY and CDR2 FYNNEI. The CDR3 extends over 14 amino acids. This CDR3 reads CASTKTPSGNTIYF. CDR3 in DNA: TGTGCCAGCACTAAAACACCAAGTGGAAACACCATATATTTT.

This clonotype has ten or more counts. The genes are TRBV6-5 and TRBJ1-1; D ambiguous. CDR1 is MNHEY, CDR2 SVGAGI, per germline. This CDR3 contains 16 residues. V was trimmed by 6 bases and J by 4 bases, leaving 21 bases between them. CDR3 nucleotide sequence: TGTGCCAGCAGACCAGAGCCGGGTCACCCGTCCACTGAAGCTTTCTTT. It is translated as CASRPEPGHPSTEAFF.

This clonotype was detected many times. The rearrangement links TRBV7-6 to TRBJ2-7, with TRBD2 matching over 11 bases. V shed 5 bases, J shed 3 bases, and the junction held 9 bases outside the gene matches. The CDR3 has 16 amino acids. Germline-derived CDR1 and CDR2 are SGHVS and FNYEAQ. The CDR3 spells CASSPILAGANYEQYF. The CDR3 nucleotides read TGTGCCAGCAGCCCTATACTAGCGGGGGCGAACTACGAGCAGTACTTC.

The table lists this clonotype with a few counts. The V and J genes are TRBV11-2 and TRBJ2-2, with D perhaps matching TRBD2 (6 bases). The CDR3 contains 17 residues. Per the germline V gene, CDR1 is SGHAT and CDR2 is FQNNGV. The germline V and J ends were trimmed by 3 bases and 5 bases, with 19 bases remaining between them. The CDR3 DNA is TGTGCCAGCAGCTTTGGAACCGCGGGGATCAAGACCGGGGAGCTGTTTTTT. This sequence encodes CASSFGTAGIKTGELFF.

The rearrangement links TRBV9 to TRBJ1-5; D call uncertain. This CDR3 comprises 16 residues. Trimming took off 1 base at V and 1 base at J, with 12 bases between the two ends. Germline CDR1 is SGDLS and CDR2 is YYNGEE. The CDR3 loop reads CASSVKRKGSNQPQHF. The CDR3 DNA reads as TGTGCCAGCAGCGTAAAGCGCAAAGGGAGCAATCAGCCCCAGCATTTT.

In its sample, this clonotype was seen many times. V and J are TRBV6-5 and TRBJ1-2; no firm D call. CDR3 length: 13 amino acids. V was shortened by 2 bases and J by 1 base, with 5 bases between the two germline ends. Germline V CDR1 and CDR2: MNHEY, SVGAGI. The CDR3 sequence: CASSYDVNYGYTF. The CDR3 DNA is TGTGCCAGCAGTTACGACGTTAACTATGGCTACACCTTC.

This clonotype has more than one count but fewer than ten. The V call is TRBV27, the J call TRBJ2-7, with TRBD2 matching over 7 bases. The germline CDR1 and CDR2 sequences are MNHEY and SMNVEV (reference sequence). This CDR3 spans 13 amino acids. V lost 8 bases, J lost 0 bases, and 4 bases stayed unmatched. In DNA, the CDR3 is TGTGCCAGCGGGAGGGGTGCCTCCTACGAGCAGTACTTC. Translating gives CASGRGASYEQYF.

This chain joins TRBV6-2 or TRBV6-3 and TRBJ1-1, with unresolved D. Germline-derived CDR1 and CDR2 are MNHEY and SVGEGT. This CDR3 is built from 15 residues. V was trimmed by 7 bases and J by 1 base, leaving 16 bases between them. The CDR3: CASNQVLHRNTEAFF. The CDR3 region has the DNA TGTGCCAGCAACCAGGTTCTCCACAGGAACACTGAAGCTTTCTTT.

This chain connects TRBV3-1 to TRBJ2-7, with D uncertain. V lost 4 bases, J lost 0 bases, and 7 bases lay in between. Germline V gene data show CDR1 as LGHDT and CDR2 as YNNKEL (reference sequence). There are 13 residues in the CDR3. The CDR3 loop reads CASSPHASYEQYV. In DNA, the CDR3 is TGTGCCAGCAGCCCGCACGCCTCCTACGAGCAGTACGTC.

Many counts were recorded for this clonotype. The chain is built from TRBV12-3 or TRBV12-4 and TRBJ1-1; D call uncertain. Deletions cut 4 bases from V and 5 bases from J, with 14 bases between. The CDR3 sequence is 14 residues long. Here the CDR3 DNA reads TGTGCCAGCAGTTCCCCACTCAGCGGAACTGAAGCTTTCTTT. Translating it yields CASSSPLSGTEAFF.

There are many counts of this clonotype. The chain couples TRBV12-3 or TRBV12-4 to TRBJ2-7, with D tentatively TRBD1 (5 bases). The CDR3 totals 13 residues. V was clipped by 2 bases and J by 4 bases, with 9 bases between them. Here the CDR3 reads CASSLFKGYEQYF. CDR3 coding DNA: TGTGCCAGCAGTTTATTCAAGGGGTACGAGCAGTACTTC.

In its sample, this clonotype was seen many times. This rearrangement joins TRBV29-1 to TRBJ2-5; 7 bases are a match to TRBD2. Germline V gene lookup returns CDR1 SQVTM and CDR2 ANQGSEA. V lost 4 bases and J lost 2; bases outside the gene matches: 7. The CDR3 covers 14 residues. CDR3 DNA: TGCAGCGTTGCGTGGGGGACTACTCAAGAGACCCAGTACTTC. Translation: CSVAWGTTQETQYF.